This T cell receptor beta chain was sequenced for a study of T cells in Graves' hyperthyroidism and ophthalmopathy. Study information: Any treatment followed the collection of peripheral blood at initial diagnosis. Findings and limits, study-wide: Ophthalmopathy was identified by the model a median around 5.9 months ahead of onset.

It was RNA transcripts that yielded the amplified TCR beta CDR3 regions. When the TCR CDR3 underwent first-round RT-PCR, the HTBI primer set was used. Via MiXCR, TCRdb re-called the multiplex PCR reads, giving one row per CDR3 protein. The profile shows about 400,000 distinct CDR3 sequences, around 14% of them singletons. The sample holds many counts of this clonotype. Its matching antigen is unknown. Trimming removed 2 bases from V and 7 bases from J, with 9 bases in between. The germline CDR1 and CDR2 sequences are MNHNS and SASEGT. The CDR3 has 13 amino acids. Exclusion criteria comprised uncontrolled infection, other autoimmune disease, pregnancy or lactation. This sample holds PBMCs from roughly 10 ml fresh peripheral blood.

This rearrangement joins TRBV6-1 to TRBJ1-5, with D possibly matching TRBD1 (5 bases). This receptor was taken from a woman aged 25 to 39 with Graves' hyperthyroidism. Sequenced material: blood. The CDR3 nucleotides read TGTGCCAGCAGTGAAACGGGGGGGCAGCCCCAGCATTTT. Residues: CASSETGGQPQHF.